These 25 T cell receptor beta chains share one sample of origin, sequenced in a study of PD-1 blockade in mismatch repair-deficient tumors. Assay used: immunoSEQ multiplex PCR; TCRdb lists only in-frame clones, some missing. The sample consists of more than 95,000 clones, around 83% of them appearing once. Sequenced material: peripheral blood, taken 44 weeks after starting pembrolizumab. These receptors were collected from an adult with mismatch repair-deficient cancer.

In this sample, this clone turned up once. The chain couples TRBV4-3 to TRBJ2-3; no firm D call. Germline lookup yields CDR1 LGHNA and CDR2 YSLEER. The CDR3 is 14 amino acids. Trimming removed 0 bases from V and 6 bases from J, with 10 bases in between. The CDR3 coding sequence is TGCGCCAGCAGCCAAGAGACAATGGGGGATACGCAGTATTTT. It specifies CASSQETMGDTQYF.

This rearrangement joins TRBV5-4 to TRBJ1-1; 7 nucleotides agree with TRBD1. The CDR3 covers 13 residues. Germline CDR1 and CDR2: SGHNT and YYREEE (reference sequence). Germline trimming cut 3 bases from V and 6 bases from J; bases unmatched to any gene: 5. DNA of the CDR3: TGTGCCAGCAGCTACGACAGGGTCCCTGAAGCTTTCTTT. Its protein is CASSYDRVPEAFF.

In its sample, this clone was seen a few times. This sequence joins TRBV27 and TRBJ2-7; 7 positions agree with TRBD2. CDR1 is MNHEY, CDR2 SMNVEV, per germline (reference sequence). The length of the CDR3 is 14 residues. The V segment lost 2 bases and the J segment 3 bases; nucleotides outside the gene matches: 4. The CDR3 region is CASSLKASGYEQYF. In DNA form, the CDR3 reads TGTGCCAGCAGTTTAAAGGCTAGCGGCTACGAGCAGTACTTC.

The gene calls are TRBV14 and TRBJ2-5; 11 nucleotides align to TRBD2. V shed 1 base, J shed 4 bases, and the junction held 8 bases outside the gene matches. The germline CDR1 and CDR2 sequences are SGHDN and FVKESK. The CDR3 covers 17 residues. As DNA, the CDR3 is TGTGCCAGCAGCCAAGTCTACCTAGCGGGAGGAACAGAGACCCAGTACTTC. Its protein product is CASSQVYLAGGTETQYF.

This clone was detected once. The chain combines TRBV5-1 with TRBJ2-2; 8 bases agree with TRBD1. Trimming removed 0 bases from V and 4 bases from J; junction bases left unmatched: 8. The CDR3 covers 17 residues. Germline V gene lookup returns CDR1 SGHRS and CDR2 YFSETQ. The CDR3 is CASSLAIGQGTTGELFF. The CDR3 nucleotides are TGCGCCAGCAGCTTGGCCATCGGACAGGGAACCACCGGGGAGCTGTTTTTT.

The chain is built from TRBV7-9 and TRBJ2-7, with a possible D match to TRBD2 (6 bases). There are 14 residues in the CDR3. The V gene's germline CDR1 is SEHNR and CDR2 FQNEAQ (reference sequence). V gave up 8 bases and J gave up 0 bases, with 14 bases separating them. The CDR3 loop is CASGGGTSSYEQYF. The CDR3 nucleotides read TGTGCCAGCGGCGGCGGGACCAGCTCCTACGAGCAGTACTTC.

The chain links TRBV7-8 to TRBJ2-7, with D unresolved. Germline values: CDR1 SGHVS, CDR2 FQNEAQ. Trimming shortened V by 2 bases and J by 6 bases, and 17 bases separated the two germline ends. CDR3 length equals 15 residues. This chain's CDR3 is CASSLPASGVGEQYF. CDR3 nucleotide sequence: TGTGCCAGCAGCTTACCAGCGTCTGGGGTCGGCGAGCAGTACTTC. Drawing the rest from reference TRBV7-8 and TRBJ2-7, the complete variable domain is GAGVSQSPRYKVAKRGQDVALRCDPISGHVSLFWYQQALGQGPEFLTYFQNEAQLDKSGLPSDRFFAERPEGSVSTLKIQRTQQEDSAVYLCASSLPASGVGEQYFGPGTRLTVT.

The CDR3 region has the DNA TGCGCCAGCAGCCAGCCGGTTAGGGGGCCGACTAATGAAAAACTGTTTTTT. Protein product: CASSQPVRGPTNEKLFF. The chain couples TRBV4-1 to TRBJ1-4, with 7 bases lining up with TRBD1. The CDR3 length is 17 residues. Germline CDR1 is MGHRA and CDR2 is YSYEKL. The V and J ends lost 3 bases and 2 bases, in that order; junction bases with no gene match: 9.

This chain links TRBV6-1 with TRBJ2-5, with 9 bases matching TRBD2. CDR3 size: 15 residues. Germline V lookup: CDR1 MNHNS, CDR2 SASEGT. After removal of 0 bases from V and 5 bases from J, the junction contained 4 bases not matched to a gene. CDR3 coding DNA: TGTGCCAGCAGTGAAGCTAGCGGGAGCTCTGAGACCCAGTACTTC. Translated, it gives CASSEASGSSETQYF.

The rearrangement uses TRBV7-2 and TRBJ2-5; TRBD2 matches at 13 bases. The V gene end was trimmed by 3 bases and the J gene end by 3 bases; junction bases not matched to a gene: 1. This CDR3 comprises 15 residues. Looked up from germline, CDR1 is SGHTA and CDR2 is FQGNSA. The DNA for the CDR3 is TGTGCCAGCAGCTTTGGACTAGCGGGAGAAGAGACCCAGTACTTC. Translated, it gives CASSFGLAGEETQYF.

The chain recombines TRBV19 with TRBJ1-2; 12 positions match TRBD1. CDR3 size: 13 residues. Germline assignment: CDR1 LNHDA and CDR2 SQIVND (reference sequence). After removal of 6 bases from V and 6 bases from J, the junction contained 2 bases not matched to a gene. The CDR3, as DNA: TGTGCCAGTAGGGGACAGGGGGCCGATGGCTACACCTTC. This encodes CASRGQGADGYTF. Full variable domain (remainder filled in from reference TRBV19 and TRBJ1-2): DGGITQSPKYLFRKEGQNVTLSCEQNLNHDAMYWYRQDPGQGLRLIYYSQIVNDFQKGDIAEGYSVSREKKESFPLTVTSAQKNPTAFYLCASRGQGADGYTFGSGTRLTVV.

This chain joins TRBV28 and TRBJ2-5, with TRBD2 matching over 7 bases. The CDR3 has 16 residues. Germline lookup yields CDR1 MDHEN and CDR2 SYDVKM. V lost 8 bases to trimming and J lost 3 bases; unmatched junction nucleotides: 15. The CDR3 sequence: CASPMVGGPREETQYF. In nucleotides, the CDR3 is TGTGCCAGCCCCATGGTGGGAGGGCCGAGAGAAGAGACCCAGTACTTC.

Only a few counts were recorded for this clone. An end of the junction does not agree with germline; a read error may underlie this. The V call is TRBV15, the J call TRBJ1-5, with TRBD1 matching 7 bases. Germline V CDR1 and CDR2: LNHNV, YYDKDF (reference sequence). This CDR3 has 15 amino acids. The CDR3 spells CATSSHRGPLQAQHF. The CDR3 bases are TGTGCCACCAGCTCCCACAGGGGTCCCCTTCAGGCCCAGCATTTT.

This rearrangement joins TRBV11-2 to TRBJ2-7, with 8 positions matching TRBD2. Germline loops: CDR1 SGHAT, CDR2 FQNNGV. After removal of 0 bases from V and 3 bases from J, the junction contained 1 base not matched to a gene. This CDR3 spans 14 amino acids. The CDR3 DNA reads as TGTGCCAGCAGCTTAGACGGGAGGGTCTACGAGCAGTACTTC. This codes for CASSLDGRVYEQYF. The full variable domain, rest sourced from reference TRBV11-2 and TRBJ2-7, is EAGVAQSPRYKIIEKRQSVAFWCNPISGHATLYWYQQILGQGPKLLIQFQNNGVVDDSQLPKDRFSAERLKGVDSTLKIQPAKLEDSAVYLCASSLDGRVYEQYFGPGTRLTVT.

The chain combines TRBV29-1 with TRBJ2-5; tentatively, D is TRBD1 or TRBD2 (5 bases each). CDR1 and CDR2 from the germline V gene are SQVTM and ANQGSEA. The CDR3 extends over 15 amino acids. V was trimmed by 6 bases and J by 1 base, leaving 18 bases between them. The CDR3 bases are TGCAGCGTAGCCTCCCTCCTGGGGACCCAAGAGACCCAGTACTTC. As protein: CSVASLLGTQETQYF. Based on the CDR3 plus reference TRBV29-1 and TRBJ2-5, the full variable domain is SAVISQKPSRDICQRGTSLTIQCQVDSQVTMMFWYRQQPGQSLTLIATANQGSEATYESGFVIDKFPISRPNLTFSTLTVSNMSPEDSSIYLCSVASLLGTQETQYFGPGTRLLVL.

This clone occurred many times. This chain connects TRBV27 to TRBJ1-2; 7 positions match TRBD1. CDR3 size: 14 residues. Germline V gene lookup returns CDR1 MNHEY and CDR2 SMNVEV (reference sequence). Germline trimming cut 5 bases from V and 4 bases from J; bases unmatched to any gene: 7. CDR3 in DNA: TGTGCCAGCAGTCAGAACCGGGACAGCTATGGCTACACCTTC. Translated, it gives CASSQNRDSYGYTF.

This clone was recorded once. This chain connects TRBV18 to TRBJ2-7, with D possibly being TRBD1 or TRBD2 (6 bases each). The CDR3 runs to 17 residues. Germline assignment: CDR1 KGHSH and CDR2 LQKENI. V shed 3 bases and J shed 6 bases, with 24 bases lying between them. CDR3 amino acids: CASSPPKGVGGAGEQYF. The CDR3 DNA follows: TGTGCCAGCTCACCCCCGAAAGGCGTGGGGGGCGCGGGCGAGCAGTACTTC.

For the CDR3, the DNA is TGTGCCAGCAGCCAAGGGGGCTCTCTCTCCAATGAGCAGTTCTTC. Its translation: CASSQGGSLSNEQFF. This rearrangement joins TRBV7-3 to TRBJ2-1; 7 bases align to TRBD1. The junction had 10 bases not matched to a gene; V was cut back by 5 bases and J by 6 bases. Germline CDR1 reads SGHTA; CDR2 reads FQGTGA. The CDR3 is made up of 15 amino acids.

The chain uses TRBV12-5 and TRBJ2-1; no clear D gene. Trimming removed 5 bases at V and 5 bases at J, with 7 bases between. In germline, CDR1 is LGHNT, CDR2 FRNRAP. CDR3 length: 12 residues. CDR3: CASGRSNNEQFF. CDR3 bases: TGTGCTAGTGGTCGGAGCAACAATGAGCAGTTCTTC. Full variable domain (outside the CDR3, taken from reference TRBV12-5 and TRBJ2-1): DARVTQTPRHKVTEMGQEVTMRCQPILGHNTVFWYRQTMMQGLELLAYFRNRAPLDDSGMPKDRFSAEMPDATLATLKIQPSEPRDSAVYFCASGRSNNEQFFGPGTRLTVL.

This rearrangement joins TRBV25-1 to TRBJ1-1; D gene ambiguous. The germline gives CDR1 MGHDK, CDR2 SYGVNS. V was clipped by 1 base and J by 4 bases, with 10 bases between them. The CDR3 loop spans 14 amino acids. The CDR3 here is CASSELIRGTEAFF. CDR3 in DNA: TGTGCCAGCAGTGAATTAATTAGAGGCACTGAAGCTTTCTTT. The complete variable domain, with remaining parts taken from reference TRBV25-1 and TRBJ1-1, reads EADIYQTPRYLVIGTGKKITLECSQTMGHDKMYWYQQDPGMELHLIHYSYGVNSTEKGDLSSESTVSRIRTEHFPLTLESARPSHTSQYLCASSELIRGTEAFFGQGTRLTVV.

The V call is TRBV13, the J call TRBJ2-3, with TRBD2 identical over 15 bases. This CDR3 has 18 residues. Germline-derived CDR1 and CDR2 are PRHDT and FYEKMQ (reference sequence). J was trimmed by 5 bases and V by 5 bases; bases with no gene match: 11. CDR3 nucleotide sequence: TGTGCCAGCAGCGACCGGACTAGCGGGAGGGTTGAGCGAGATACGCAGTATTTT. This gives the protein CASSDRTSGRVERDTQYF.

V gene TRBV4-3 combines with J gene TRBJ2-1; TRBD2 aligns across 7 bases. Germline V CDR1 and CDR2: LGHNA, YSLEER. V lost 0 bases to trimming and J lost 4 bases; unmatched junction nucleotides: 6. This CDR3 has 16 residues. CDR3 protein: CASSQDLGGLYNEQFF. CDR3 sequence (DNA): TGCGCCAGCAGCCAAGACCTGGGGGGGTTGTACAATGAGCAGTTCTTC.

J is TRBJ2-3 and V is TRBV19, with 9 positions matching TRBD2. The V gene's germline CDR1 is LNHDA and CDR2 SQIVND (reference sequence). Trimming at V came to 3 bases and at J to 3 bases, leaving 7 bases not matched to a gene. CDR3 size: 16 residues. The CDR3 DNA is TGTGCCAGTAGTATTAGCGGAAGCGGGGGGACAGATACGCAGTATTTT. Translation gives CASSISGSGGTDTQYF.

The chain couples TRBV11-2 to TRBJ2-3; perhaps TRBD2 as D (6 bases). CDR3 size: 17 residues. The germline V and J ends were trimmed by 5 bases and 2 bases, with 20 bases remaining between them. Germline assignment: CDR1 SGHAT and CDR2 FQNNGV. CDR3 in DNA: TGTGCCAGCAGCCCCCGGGGGAGTATCGGGTCCACAGATACGCAGTATTTT. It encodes CASSPRGSIGSTDTQYF.

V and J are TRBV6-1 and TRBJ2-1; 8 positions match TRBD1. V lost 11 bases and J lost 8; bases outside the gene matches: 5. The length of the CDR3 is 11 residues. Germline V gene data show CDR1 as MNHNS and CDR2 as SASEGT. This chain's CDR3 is CAVTGGHEQFF. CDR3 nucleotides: TGTGCCGTCACAGGGGGGCATGAGCAGTTCTTC.